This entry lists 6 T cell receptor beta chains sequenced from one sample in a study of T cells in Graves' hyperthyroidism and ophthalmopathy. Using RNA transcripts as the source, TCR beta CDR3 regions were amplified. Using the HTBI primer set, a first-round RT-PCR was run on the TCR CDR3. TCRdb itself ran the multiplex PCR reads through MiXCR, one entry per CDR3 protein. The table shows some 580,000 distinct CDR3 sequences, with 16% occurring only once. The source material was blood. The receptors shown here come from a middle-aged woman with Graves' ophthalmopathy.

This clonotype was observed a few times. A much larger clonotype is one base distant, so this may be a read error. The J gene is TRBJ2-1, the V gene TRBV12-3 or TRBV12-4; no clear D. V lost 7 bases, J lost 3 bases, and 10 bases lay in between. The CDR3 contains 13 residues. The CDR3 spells CASTREDYNEQFF. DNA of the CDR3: TGTGCCAGCACAAGAGAGGACTACAATGAGCAGTTCTTC.

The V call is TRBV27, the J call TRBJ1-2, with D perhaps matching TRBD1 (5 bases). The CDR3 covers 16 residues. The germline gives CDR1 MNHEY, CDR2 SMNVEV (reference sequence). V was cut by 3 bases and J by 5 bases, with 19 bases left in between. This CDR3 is CASSFMPGGGTYGYTF. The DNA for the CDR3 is TGTGCCAGCAGTTTTATGCCCGGGGGAGGAACTTATGGCTACACCTTC.

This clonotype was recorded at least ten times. The CDR3 bases are TGTGCCAGCAGTTTATGGGGGGGACAAGAGACCCAGTACTTC. It codes for CASSLWGGQETQYF. The gene calls are TRBV28 and TRBJ2-5, with D possibly matching TRBD2 (6 bases). The germline V gene encodes CDR1 MDHEN and CDR2 SYDVKM. The CDR3 contains 14 residues. V was shortened by 0 bases and J by 2 bases, with 7 bases between the two germline ends. The full variable domain, with the rest looked up from reference TRBV28 and TRBJ2-5, is DVKVTQSSRYLVKRTGEKVFLECVQDMDHENMFWYRQDPGLGLRLIYFSYDVKMKEKGDIPEGYSVSREKKERFSLILESASTNQTSMYLCASSLWGGQETQYFGPGTRLLVL.

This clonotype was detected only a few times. In DNA form, the CDR3 reads TGTGCCAGCAGTTACTCGAATGGTGTCACTGAAGCTTTCTTT. It is translated as CASSYSNGVTEAFF. V is TRBV6-5 and J is TRBJ1-1; D uncertain. Germline values: CDR1 MNHEY, CDR2 SVGAGI. The CDR3 loop spans 14 amino acids. V was shortened by 0 bases and J by 4 bases, with 9 bases between the two germline ends.

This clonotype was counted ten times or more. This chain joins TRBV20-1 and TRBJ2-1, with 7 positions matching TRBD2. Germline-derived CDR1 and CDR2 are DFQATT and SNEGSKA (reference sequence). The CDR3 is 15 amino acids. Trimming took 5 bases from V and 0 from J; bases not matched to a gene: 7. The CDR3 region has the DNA TGCAGTGCTGAGTCGGGGGGAAGCTCCTACAATGAGCAGTTCTTC. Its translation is CSAESGGSSYNEQFF.

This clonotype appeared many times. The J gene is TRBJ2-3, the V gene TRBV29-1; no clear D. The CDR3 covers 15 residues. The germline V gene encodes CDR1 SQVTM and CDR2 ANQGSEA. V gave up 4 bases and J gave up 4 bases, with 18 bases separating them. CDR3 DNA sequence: TGCAGCGTTGGACTGCAAAGGGATGGGGCAGATACGCAGTATTTT. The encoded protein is CSVGLQRDGADTQYF.